The next 15 T cell receptor beta chains were all read from a single sample in a study of cytomegalovirus exposure and HLA in healthy donors. TCRdb's table, derived via immunoSEQ multiplex PCR, lists solely in-frame clones and lacks some. The table lists about 73,000 clones, roughly 95% of them singletons. What was sequenced was PBMCs. The receptors originated from a man aged 18 to 29 in good health and CMV-seronegative.

This chain connects TRBV27 to TRBJ1-1, with D unresolved. The CDR3 extends over 18 amino acids. The germline CDR1 and CDR2 sequences are MNHEY and SMNVEV (reference sequence). The ends were cut back, 4 bases at V and 0 bases at J, with 21 bases in the middle. This chain's CDR3 is CASSSGEMLKVMNTEAFF. CDR3 DNA: TGTGCCAGCAGTTCGGGAGAAATGTTAAAGGTCATGAACACTGAAGCTTTCTTT.

This chain joins TRBV27 and TRBJ2-7; TRBD1 matches 8 bases. Germline assignment: CDR1 MNHEY and CDR2 SMNVEV (reference sequence). This CDR3 has 16 residues. The J segment lost 1 base and the V segment lost 5 bases, leaving 10 bases of the junction unmatched. In DNA, the CDR3 is TGTGCCAGCAGTGAGTTAGGACAGGGAAGGTCCTACGAGCAGTACTTC. Encoded protein: CASSELGQGRSYEQYF.

In this sample, this clone turned up a few times. The chain employs TRBV29-1 and TRBJ2-1; 8 nucleotides line up with TRBD1. Germline loops: CDR1 SQVTM, CDR2 ANQGSEA. Trimming took 5 bases from V and 7 from J; bases not matched to a gene: 4. CDR3 length equals 12 residues. CDR3 region: CSVPDRANEQFF. In DNA form, the CDR3 reads TGCAGCGTTCCGGACAGGGCTAATGAGCAGTTCTTC.

The chain links TRBV13 to TRBJ2-1, with D maybe TRBD2 (7 bases). This CDR3 has 15 residues. Between the trimmed V and J ends, which lost 3 bases and 5 bases, there was a span of 14 bases. Germline V gene lookup returns CDR1 PRHDT and CDR2 FYEKMQ (reference sequence). The CDR3 loop reads CASSFWGGQDNEQFF. CDR3 coding DNA: TGTGCCAGCAGCTTTTGGGGGGGCCAGGACAATGAGCAGTTCTTC. The whole variable domain, remainder taken from reference TRBV13 and TRBJ2-1, is AAGVIQSPRHLIKEKRETATLKCYPIPRHDTVYWYQQGPGQDPQFLISFYEKMQSDKGSIPDRFSAQQFSDYHSELNMSSLELGDSALYFCASSFWGGQDNEQFFGPGTRLTVL.

The genes are TRBV29-1 and TRBJ2-1; 8 positions agree with TRBD2. With V trimmed by 5 bases and J by 8 bases, 8 bases remained unmatched. The germline gives CDR1 SQVTM, CDR2 ANQGSEA. The length of the CDR3 is 13 residues. The DNA of the CDR3 is TGCAGCGTTCAGCCGGGGGGGCTACATGAGCAGTTCTTC. Amino acid sequence: CSVQPGGLHEQFF.

The genes are TRBV18 and TRBJ1-1, with 8 bases lining up with TRBD1. CDR1 is KGHSH and CDR2 is LQKENI in the germline V gene. V trimming: 4 bases; J trimming: 2 bases; junction bases outside the gene matches: 6. This CDR3 comprises 15 residues. CDR3 nucleotides: TGTGCCAGCTCACTAGGGGGACAGGCCAACACTGAAGCTTTCTTT. Translating it yields CASSLGGQANTEAFF.

This rearrangement joins TRBV27 to TRBJ2-7; 7 nucleotides match TRBD1. There are 15 residues in the CDR3. CDR1 is MNHEY, CDR2 SMNVEV, per germline (reference sequence). J gave up 7 bases and V 6 bases, and 15 bases lay outside the gene matches. DNA for the CDR3: TGTGCCAGCAGATACCTCGGACAGGTCGAGGGGGAGCAGTACTTC. This translates into CASRYLGQVEGEQYF.

This chain uses TRBV2 with TRBJ1-1; D not resolved. Trimming cost V 2 bases and J 4 bases, with 8 bases left between them. The length of the CDR3 is 13 residues. Germline CDR1 SNHLY, CDR2 FYNNEI. DNA of the CDR3: TGTGCCAGCAGTGAACGGTCGGGCACTGAAGCTTTCTTT. Translation: CASSERSGTEAFF. Based on the CDR3 plus reference TRBV2 and TRBJ1-1, the full variable domain is EPEVTQTPSHQVTQMGQEVILRCVPISNHLYFYWYRQILGQKVEFLVSFYNNEISEKSEIFDDQFSVERPDGSNFTLKIRSTKLEDSAMYFCASSERSGTEAFFGQGTRLTVV.

The chain recombines TRBV29-1 with TRBJ1-1; weak D call: TRBD1 (6 bases). Per germline, CDR1 SQVTM and CDR2 ANQGSEA. The CDR3 has 11 amino acids. Trimming shortened V by 7 bases and J by 2 bases, and 8 bases separated the two germline ends. For the CDR3, the DNA is TGCAGCGCACAGGGAAACACTGAAGCTTTCTTT. It is translated as CSAQGNTEAFF.

The rearrangement uses TRBV18 and TRBJ2-3; 7 positions agree with TRBD1. The V gene end was trimmed by 4 bases and the J gene end by 2 bases; junction bases not matched to a gene: 15. The V gene's germline CDR1 is KGHSH and CDR2 LQKENI. This CDR3 region has 18 residues. Here the CDR3 reads CASSLDLPGQIITDTQYF. The DNA for the CDR3 is TGTGCCAGCTCACTCGACCTTCCGGGACAGATTATCACAGATACGCAGTATTTT.

This clone has only one observation. The J gene is TRBJ1-2, the V gene TRBV5-6; D is undetermined. The CDR3 is made up of 16 amino acids. The germline V gene encodes CDR1 SGHDT and CDR2 YYEEEE. V was pared by 0 bases and J by 5 bases, with 17 bases between. CDR3 coding DNA: TGTGCCAGCAGCTTGGTGGCGGGAGGGTTTGGGTATGGCTACACCTTC. It specifies CASSLVAGGFGYGYTF. Full variable domain (rest looked up from reference TRBV5-6 and TRBJ1-2): DAGVTQSPTHLIKTRGQQVTLRCSPKSGHDTVSWYQQALGQGPQFIFQYYEEEERQRGNFPDRFSGHQFPNYSSELNVNALLLGDSALYLCASSLVAGGFGYGYTFGSGTRLTVV.

V and J are TRBV5-1 and TRBJ1-1; the match to TRBD1 covers 10 bases. V lost 4 bases, J lost 9 bases, and 9 bases stayed unmatched. Germline V gene lookup returns CDR1 SGHRS and CDR2 YFSETQ. CDR3 length: 14 residues. The CDR3 nucleotides read TGCGCCAGCAGCCCCCCGGGACAGGGGAAAAAAGCTTTCTTT. This codes for CASSPPGQGKKAFF. Combining the CDR3 with reference TRBV5-1 and TRBJ1-1 gives the whole variable domain KAGVTQTPRYLIKTRGQQVTLSCSPISGHRSVSWYQQTPGQGLQFLFEYFSETQRNKGNFPGRFSGRQFSNSRSEMNVSTLELGDSALYLCASSPPGQGKKAFFGQGTRLTVV.

The chain employs TRBV2 and TRBJ2-3; D is perhaps TRBD2 (5 bases). This CDR3 is 15 amino acids long. V lost 8 bases and J lost 5, with 20 bases in between. Germline lookup yields CDR1 SNHLY and CDR2 FYNNEI. Here the CDR3 reads CASPPTMSRGDTQYF. CDR3 nucleotide sequence: TGTGCCAGCCCTCCAACTATGTCTCGGGGAGATACGCAGTATTTT.

The chain has TRBV9 and TRBJ2-1, with 9 bases aligning to TRBD1. This CDR3 comprises 15 residues. Trimming took 3 bases from V and 4 from J; bases not matched to a gene: 5. Germline CDR1 is SGDLS and CDR2 is YYNGEE. The CDR3: CASSGGQGLYNEQFF. The DNA for the CDR3 is TGTGCCAGCAGCGGGGGACAGGGTCTTTACAATGAGCAGTTCTTC.

The genes are TRBV19 and TRBJ1-5; 7 bases agree with TRBD1. Per the germline V gene, CDR1 is LNHDA and CDR2 is SQIVND (reference sequence). With 0 bases clipped from V and 3 bases from J, the junction kept 8 bases outside the gene matches. The CDR3 is 17 amino acids. CDR3 residues: CASSIDIGTDFNQPQHF. CDR3 nucleotide sequence: TGTGCCAGTAGTATAGATATCGGGACAGATTTCAATCAGCCCCAGCATTTT.